Reported below is one T cell receptor (beta chain). The clone's antigen remains unknown. The input lacks base qualities; no much larger clone sits a single base away. Trimming accounts for 4 bases at V and 2 bases at J, while the number of junction bases matched to no gene is 13. Including cysteine and phenylalanine, the CDR3 has 18 amino acids. The retained sequence is limited to the CDR3, 54 bases, with the frame set at the first base. Reading the germline V gene (reference sequence) gives CDR1 LNHDA and CDR2 SQIVND. In total, 600 or so healthy bone marrow donors made up the cohort. Cohort members were all nominally healthy when sampled, although unrecorded immune exposures were likely present. The donor tested CMV seropositive and was one of the 289 seropositive cohort members. Every donor gave a peripheral blood sample, and the peripheral blood mononuclear cells from that sample were used for TCR beta sequencing. Genomic DNA extraction from the blood cell samples was performed with the Qiagen DNeasy Blood Extraction Kit.

Libraries were built with the immunoSEQ multiplex PCR assay. For the multiplex PCR, a mixture combining 60 forward primers for TCR Vbeta segments and 13 reverse primers for TCR Jbeta segments was used. The CDR3 region of rearranged TCR beta genes was amplified from genomic DNA with a multiplex PCR assay. Amplified TCR beta libraries were sequenced as 87-base-pair reads on the Illumina HiSeq System. Per the source publication's procedure: In a later analysis, tens of millions of unique TCR beta chains were counted across the approximately 670 repertoires, and around 10 million of these chains were shared by at least two donors. To remove PCR and sequencing errors, raw reads were error-corrected and collapsed into unique sequences using a nearest-neighbor algorithm that merged closely related sequences. To assign V, D and J gene segments, CDR3 sequences were aligned to IMGT reference sequences. For a sequence to be retained, at least a six-nucleotide match to both a V gene segment and a J gene segment was required. Rearrangements were classified as productive when the CDR3 lacked stop codons and remained in frame with V and J, and all other rearrangements were classified as non-productive. Following IMGT convention, CDR3 was defined as the stretch from the second conserved V-encoded cysteine to the conserved J-encoded phenylalanine. The earlier analysis of 587 of the donors excluded sequences that lacked an unambiguous match to a single V gene segment. In an earlier analysis of some 590 of the donors, V segments were called functional above 56.7% productive rearrangements and were called segregating when the between-donor standard deviation exceeded 5%. A statistical classification framework was built to diagnose cytomegalovirus status from the catalog of TCR beta chain sequences. V and J gene assignment, in a later analysis, came from comparing TCR nucleotide sequences with IMGT/GENE-DB human TR gene sequences. A later analysis assigned CDR3 sequences and most-parsimonious VDJ recombination scenarios with the TCRdist pipeline. A later analysis defined each TCR beta chain by its CDR3 amino acid sequence plus V-gene family, and excluded reads lacking a unique V-gene family. As a way to deal with suspected cross-contamination and a sequencing artifact, a later analysis dropped under 600 nucleotide sequences that were highly shared and had low generation probability. In a later analysis, a clonal expansion index for each public chain was calculated from normalized within-repertoire ranks of inferred template counts. A later analysis computed generation probabilities with a VDJ recombination model fitted to out-of-frame rearrangements, and checked the results against IGoR. Hypergeometric tests were used in a later analysis to score TCR-TCR, TCR-HLA and TCR-CMV co-occurrence, with a repertoire-size bias correction applied to the TCR pairs. To estimate false discovery rates, a later analysis permuted the HLA or CMV assignments 20 times. In a later analysis, co-occurring TCRs were grouped with DBSCAN, and TCRdist sequence similarity was added when clustering was performed within HLA-allele-positive subsets. Co-occurrence clustering excluded repertoires with fewer than 30,000 or more than 120,000 public chains, plus five with anomalous nucleotide sharing. Entries here come from immuneACCESS through TCRdb and include only in-frame sequences with V and J called. Some clones fail to appear in such tables; in the studies checked, an unresolved V gene covers under half of the shortfall, and the cause of the remainder is unknown. V and J calls and clone size come straight from that table; D and trimming were deduced from the DNA. Present in this sample are 150,000 to 200,000 clones, roughly 73% of which were seen just once. The top ten constitute 11% of the sample.

This sample was taken from a study of cytomegalovirus exposure and HLA in healthy donors (dated by TCRdb to about 2017). General notes on the study: An earlier analysis of roughly 630 of the donors reported more than 250 Gb of sequence data and around 110 million unique TCR beta sequences from some 180 million T cells. Alongside the repertoire data, information on donor age, sex, ethnicity and CMV serostatus was compiled. Both class I and class II loci were covered by HLA typing, at four-digit resolution. Using immunosequencing, the study profiled T cell repertoires from 666 subjects and related those repertoires to cytomegalovirus serostatus. A later genetic analysis took genome-wide SNP genotypes for about 55% of the 666 donors and used that subset as a discovery cohort. Among around 400 genotyped donors of the cohort, an average of approximately 230,000 unique TCR beta nucleotide sequences were sequenced per donor, around 20% of them non-productive. Rather than using new phenotypic data, the later analysis identified candidate immune exposures from TCR beta sequences and from how often those sequences occurred across donors. Along with the 666-subject first cohort, a separate validation cohort of 120 different subjects was used. A handful of DR-DQ haplotypes were handled as single units for association and clustering because linkage in the cohort was strong. The number of typed donors differed by locus: about 629-640 for A, B, C, DRB1 and DQB1; some 500 for DQA1; 606 for DPA1; and some 470 for DPB1. An earlier analysis of around 640 of the donors used high-throughput TCR beta sequencing to judge whether each TCR beta V gene segment behaved as functional or pseudogenic. A later analysis re-examined previously published TCR beta repertoires from around 670 donors and added high-resolution HLA genotyping to investigate patterns of TCR occurrence. Roughly 310 gigabases of sequencing data and approximately 93 million unique TCR sequences were included in an early release covering several hundred HLA-typed donors. Every discovery cohort repertoire had been produced on one sequencing platform. To predict cytomegalovirus infection status, the study brought together high-throughput TCR immunosequencing, statistical association of individual TCRs with disease status, and machine learning. Of the roughly 390 genotyped donors, less than 90% were placed in the genetic ancestry cluster associated with self-reported Caucasian donors. The aim of the study was to test whether cataloging public T cell receptors could identify signatures of past pathogen exposure.

Study-wide conclusions, independent of this receptor: The authors suggested that the approach could potentially be generalized to other disease states and immunological phenotypes. In vitro tests confirmed that a few of the cytomegalovirus-associated TCR beta chains recognize cytomegalovirus antigens. Compared with equally common non-associated chains, HLA-associated TCR beta chains in a later analysis were more clonally expanded and had lower generation probabilities. A later genetic analysis reported fewer N-insertions in productive TCRs among donors in an Asian-associated ancestry cluster than the roughly 700-donor mean. An earlier analysis of 450 to 750 of the donors showed that most TCR beta V segments appeared in productive rearrangements either about 87% or about 30% of the time, which broadly matched IMGT annotations. Because HLA typing was missing for some donors at each locus, association tests included only the typed subset. A total of about 180 TCR beta chains were listed by the study as associated with cytomegalovirus. In a later analysis, most CMV-associated TCR beta chains were found to appear HLA-restricted, with HLA associations seemingly driven largely by CMV exposure. Strong co-occurrence of HLA alleles, especially DR and DQ, made assigning TCR associations to individual alleles difficult. Correlated functional status among segregating V segments might reflect linkage disequilibrium, but an unknown experimental factor could not be ruled out. The sequencing pipeline was judged likely to have produced a cluster of highly shared sequence variants as a technical artifact. A further reported finding was that TCR beta sequences accurately predicted the HLA-A and HLA-B alleles for most subjects in the first cohort. Immune exposure information for the cohort was limited to CMV serostatus. The presence/absence analyses assumed that sequencing depth was roughly uniform across donors, and that assumption may not be true. The cohort was sequenced for TCR beta chains only, and without alpha or paired-chain data the features that could be detected were limited. In a later analysis, TCR association rates were found to vary across HLA loci, with the most associated TCRs seen for DRB1 alleles and the fewest for HLA-C alleles. Because counts were too low, approximately 18 rarely observed V segments, including chromosome 9 orphons, were excluded from the earlier analysis of around 590 of the donors. A later analysis reported that several top co-occurrence clusters appeared linked to parvovirus B19, influenza, CMV and Epstein-Barr virus. Some IMGT-functional V segments, including TRBV6-2 and TRBV6-3, could not be told apart with the 87-base-pair reads, so those segments were excluded. The classifier was reported to diagnose cytomegalovirus status with high specificity and sensitivity in both the original cohort and the validation cohort. A later analysis associated 15,000 or so TCR beta sequences with specific HLA alleles at a false discovery rate of 0.05. V-gene and J-gene trimming of TCR beta chains was associated with a missense DCLRE1C variant in a later genetic analysis, and the association was replicated in an independent cohort. Most TCR sequences were seen in very few donors, while some public TCRs were found in many individuals.

The chain is made from TRBV19 and TRBJ2-7, with 11 bases matching TRBD2. This TCR derives from a man between 18 and 29 years old in good health and CMV-seropositive. The material sequenced was PBMCs. This receptor carries the CDR3 CASSTGTSGGPRTYEQYF. The DNA reads TGTGCCAGTAGTACGGGGACTAGCGGCGGACCTCGTACCTACGAGCAGTACTTC.